A selection of T cell receptor beta chains follows, all from one sample in a study of shared clonotypes between healthy human individuals. Here immunoSEQ multiplex PCR was the method, and the copy in TCRdb shows in-frame clones only, minus some. Among more than 850,000 clones listed, about four fifths were seen once. Sample: memory CD4+ T cells from PBMCs. Receptors were obtained from a man aged 18 to 35 in good health. Some clones in this sample may be carry-over from other donors' samples. CDR3s include the opening cysteine and the closing phenylalanine or tryptophan. D genes are given only for firm matches. Only part of the rows carry a size: once, few, many, or a class if the clone is expanded.

j_call cdr3_length v_call d_call clone_size cdr3_nt cdr3_aa
TRBJ1-5 15 TRBV10-2 TRBD1 NA TGCGCCAGTGCACCACAGGGGGTCAGCAATCAGCCCCAGCATTTT CASAPQGVSNQPQHF
TRBJ2-1 16 TRBV5-1 TRBD2 once TGCGCCAGCAGCTCGGGTAGCGGGAGCTCCTACAATGAGCAGTTCTTC CASSSGSGSSYNEQFF
TRBJ2-1 14 TRBV5-1 NA NA TGCGCCAGCAGCTTGGTCGGTGTAAACAATGAGCAGTTCTTC CASSLVGVNNEQFF
TRBJ2-5 13 TRBV12-5 NA NA TGTGCTAGTGGTTTGGCCGGGAGACCCACCCAGTACTTC CASGLAGRPTQYF
TRBJ1-5 13 TRBV29-1 NA few TGCAGCGTGGGAGACGGTCTGGGGCAGCCCCAGCATTTT CSVGDGLGQPQHF
TRBJ2-5 14 TRBV5-5 NA NA TGTGCCTCCGGTCGGGGTGTCAACCAAGAGACCCAGTACTTC CASGRGVNQETQYF
TRBJ2-7 15 TRBV5-1 TRBD1 once TGCGCCAGCACCTTTGCCGGGACAGGGGGCGGCGAGCAGTACTTC CASTFAGTGGGEQYF
TRBJ2-6 19 TRBV6-1 NA NA TGTGCCAGCAGTGAAGGTACAGGATACCACCGCTCTGGGGCCAACGTCCTGACTTTC CASSEGTGYHRSGANVLTF
TRBJ2-7 15 TRBV5-1 NA NA TGCGCCAGCAGCTTGGTTCCCGGAACGCACTACGAGCAGTACTTC CASSLVPGTHYEQYF
TRBJ1-2 11 TRBV6-1 NA NA TGTGCCAGCAGCCATTATGGTGGCTACACCTTC CASSHYGGYTF
TRBJ2-7 16 TRBV4-3 TRBD2 NA TGCGCCAGCAGCCAAGTTCCGGGAGGCCGGACCTACGAGCAGTACTTC CASSQVPGGRTYEQYF
TRBJ1-2 16 TRBV5-1 NA NA TGCGCCAGCAGACATGGGTATAAGGGGCAAAACTATGGCTACACCTTC CASRHGYKGQNYGYTF
TRBJ2-5 11 TRBV18 NA NA TGTGCCAGCTCACTACAAGAGACCCAGTACTTC CASSLQETQYF
TRBJ1-1 15 TRBV9 NA NA TGTGCCAGCACCACCCTGAGTATCGGCAACACTGAAGCTTTCTTT CASTTLSIGNTEAFF
TRBJ2-2 14 TRBV7-3 NA NA TGTGCCAGCAGCTTCGACTGGAACACCGGGGAGCTGTTTTTT CASSFDWNTGELFF
TRBJ2-7 14 TRBV5-1 NA NA TGCGCCAGCTCCATGGTTACGAGCTCCTACGAGCAGTACTTC CASSMVTSSYEQYF
TRBJ2-2 16 TRBV7-2 TRBD2 once TGTGCCAGCAGCCGTACTAGCGGAGGGAACACCGGGGAGCTGTTTTTT CASSRTSGGNTGELFF
TRBJ2-1 16 TRBV4-3 TRBD2 NA TGCGCCAGCAGTCACAGCGGGAGGGACTCCTACAATGAGCAGTTCTTC CASSHSGRDSYNEQFF
TRBJ1-2 14 TRBV4-3 NA NA TGCGCCAGCAGCCAAGCGAGTATAAACTATGGCTACACCTTC CASSQASINYGYTF
TRBJ2-5 16 TRBV15 TRBD2 NA TGTGCCACCAGCAGCGGGGGGACTAGCGGGAGGAAGACCCAGTACTTC CATSSGGTSGRKTQYF
TRBJ2-4 16 TRBV7-3 NA NA TGTGCCAGCAGCCCCGAGGGACCGCCCATGGGGAACATTCAGTACTTC CASSPEGPPMGNIQYF
TRBJ2-2 14 TRBV5-1 NA NA TGCGCCAGCAGCCCACAAAGGGCCACCGGGGAGCTGTTTTTT CASSPQRATGELFF
TRBJ2-7 18 TRBV15 TRBD2 NA TGTGCCACCAGCAGAGTTGGAGCGGGAGGCCGAGGGTCCTACGAGCAGTACTTC CATSRVGAGGRGSYEQYF
TRBJ2-3 14 TRBV5-1 NA once TGCGCCAGCAGCTTGAGGACTAACACAGATACGCAGTATTTT CASSLRTNTDTQYF
TRBJ1-2 14 TRBV27 TRBD1 NA TGTGCCAGCAGCTTTGGACAGGGGGTCTTTGGCTACACCTTC CASSFGQGVFGYTF
TRBJ1-1 16 TRBV28 NA NA NA CASSTSAAFMNTEAFF
TRBJ2-7 15 TRBV15 NA NA TGTGCCACCAGCTCCCTGGGGCGGGGAGTTTACGAGCAGTACTTC CATSSLGRGVYEQYF
TRBJ1-5 14 TRBV28 TRBD1 NA TGTGCCAGCAGTTCCACAGGGGGCAATCAGCCCCAGCATTTT CASSSTGGNQPQHF
TRBJ2-2 15 TRBV5-1 NA NA TGCGCCAGCAGCTTGGGACACCCCGGTGTCGGGGAGCTGTTTTTT CASSLGHPGVGELFF
TRBJ1-5 18 TRBV19 NA NA TGTGCCAGTAGTATGGGAAGGGAGACCGGCTATAGCAATCAGCCCCAGCATTTT CASSMGRETGYSNQPQHF
TRBJ2-5 14 TRBV29-1 NA NA TGCAGCGTTCAAGGTCTCGGTAGTCAAGAGACCCAGTACTTC CSVQGLGSQETQYF
TRBJ1-3 16 TRBV5-1 NA NA TGCGCCAGCAGCAGTGACAGTGGAAGCTCTGGAAACACCATATATTTT CASSSDSGSSGNTIYF
TRBJ1-6 13 TRBV4-1 TRBD1 many TGCGCCAGCGGGGGGACAGGGGTATCACCCCTCCACTTT CASGGTGVSPLHF
TRBJ2-7 17 TRBV4-3 TRBD2 NA TGCGCCAGCAGCCAGTATAGACTAGCGAAAAAACCCTACGAGCAGTACTTC CASSQYRLAKKPYEQYF
TRBJ2-1 13 TRBV28 NA NA TGTGCCAGCTATGGACAGACCTACAATGAGCAGTTCTTC CASYGQTYNEQFF
TRBJ1-1 12 TRBV7-3 NA once TGTGCCTCCGCCCGGGGGCGGACTGAAGCTTTCTTT CASARGRTEAFF
TRBJ1-4 15 TRBV7-8 NA NA TGTGCCAGCAGCTTGGAGCGTATACGGGTTGAAAAACTGTTTTTT CASSLERIRVEKLFF
TRBJ2-5 13 TRBV29-1 TRBD2 NA TGCAGCGCCGACGCGCGGGAGTACGAGACCCAGTACTTC CSADAREYETQYF
TRBJ1-1 15 TRBV9 TRBD1 NA TGTGCCAGCAGCTCATCTGACAGGGGGAACACTGAAGCTTTCTTT CASSSSDRGNTEAFF
TRBJ1-1 16 TRBV18 TRBD1 NA TGTGCCAGCTCAAAAGGGACAGGGGGCTGGGGCACTGAAGCTTTCTTT CASSKGTGGWGTEAFF
TRBJ2-7 14 TRBV28 TRBD2 few TGTGCCAGCAGCACGCCGGGGGGAACCTACGAGCAGTACTTC CASSTPGGTYEQYF
TRBJ1-2 15 TRBV6-5 NA NA TGTGCCAGCAGCCGGGGTACCACAGGGAAGGGTGGCTACACCTTC CASSRGTTGKGGYTF
TRBJ1-2 12 TRBV9 NA few TGTGCCAGCAGTGGGCCGTTCTATGGCTACACCTTC CASSGPFYGYTF
TRBJ1-3 16 TRBV5-5 NA NA TGTGCCAGCAGCTTGGGTGGCGCAAACTCTGGAAACACCATATATTTT CASSLGGANSGNTIYF
TRBJ1-1 11 TRBV20-1 NA NA TGCAGTGTAGATTCAGGCACTGAAGCTTTCTTT CSVDSGTEAFF
TRBJ2-7 13 TRBV10-1 NA NA TGCGCCAGCAGTGGACTGCCCCTGGGCGAGCAGTACTTC CASSGLPLGEQYF
TRBJ2-2 16 TRBV6-6 TRBD1 NA TGTGCCAGCAGTTACGGGACAGGGAGGGGCACCGGGGAGCTGTTTTTT CASSYGTGRGTGELFF
TRBJ2-6 17 TRBV7-9 NA NA TGTGCCAGCAGATTACCAGGCCCAGACTCTGGGGCCAACGTCCTGACTTTC CASRLPGPDSGANVLTF
TRBJ1-1 13 TRBV9 NA NA TGTGCCAGCAGCGTCATTGCGAACACTGAAGCTTTCTTT CASSVIANTEAFF
TRBJ2-2 18 TRBV4-2 TRBD2 once TGTGCCAGCAGCCATAGCCAAGGGACTAGCGGGAGGGCCCGTGAGCTGTTTTTT CASSHSQGTSGRARELFF
TRBJ1-1 13 TRBV30 NA NA TGTGCCTGGAAGCTTCAGCCGAACACTGAAGCTTTCTTT CAWKLQPNTEAFF
TRBJ1-5 16 TRBV19 TRBD1 NA TGTGCCAGTAGTATAGGGGGGACAGCCTTCAATCAGCCCCAGCATTTT CASSIGGTAFNQPQHF
TRBJ2-5 14 TRBV29-1 NA NA TGCAGCGTGGACGCAGGGAGCTCTCAAGAGACCCAGTACTTC CSVDAGSSQETQYF
TRBJ2-2 16 TRBV7-3 TRBD2 NA TGTGCCAGCAGCCGAACTAGCGGGAGGTTGGCCGGGGAGCTGTTTTTT CASSRTSGRLAGELFF
TRBJ1-4 12 TRBV6-5 NA few TGTGCCAGCAGTTACTCTTTTGAAAAACTGTTTTTT CASSYSFEKLFF